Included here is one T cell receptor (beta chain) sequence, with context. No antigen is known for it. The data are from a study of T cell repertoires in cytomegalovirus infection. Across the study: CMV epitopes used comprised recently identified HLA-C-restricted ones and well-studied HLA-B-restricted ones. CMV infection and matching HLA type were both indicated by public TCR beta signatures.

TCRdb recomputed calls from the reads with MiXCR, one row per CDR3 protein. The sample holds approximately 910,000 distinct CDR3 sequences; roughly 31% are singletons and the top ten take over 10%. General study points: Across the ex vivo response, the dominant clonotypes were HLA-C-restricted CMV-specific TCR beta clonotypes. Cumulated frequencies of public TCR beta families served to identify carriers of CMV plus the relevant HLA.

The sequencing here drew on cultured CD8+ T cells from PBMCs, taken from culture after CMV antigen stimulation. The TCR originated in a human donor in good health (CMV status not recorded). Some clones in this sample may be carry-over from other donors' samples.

CDR3 sequence reads: CASSSTGLEKQYF. The DNA for the CDR3 is TGTGCCAGCAGTTCTACAGGGCTGGAAAAGCAGTACTTC. The gene calls are TRBV6-5 and TRBJ2-7; D might be TRBD1 (6 bases). The germline CDR1 and CDR2 sequences are MNHEY and SVGAGI. V lost 4 bases and J 8 bases, leaving 15 bases between the germline ends. This CDR3 has 13 amino acids.